Below are 5 T cell receptor beta chains sequenced from a single sample in a study of identical twins. TCRdb reprocessed the 5' RACE reads with MiXCR, giving one entry per CDR3 protein. The sample lists hundreds of thousands of distinct CDR3 sequences, around 6.6% occurring once. These data were likewise used in another study, on yellow fever vaccine responses in identical twins.

The sample consisted of memory (CD45RO+) T cells sorted from blood. All receptors derive from a woman between 18 and 29 years old in good health.

The chain carries TRBV9 and TRBJ1-6, with TRBD1 identical over 7 bases. With V trimmed by 4 bases and J by 6 bases, 4 bases remained unmatched. CDR3 length: 14 amino acids. Germline lookup yields CDR1 SGDLS and CDR2 YYNGEE. In DNA, the CDR3 is TGTGCCAGCAGCAAACAGGGGAGTAATTCACCCCTCCACTTT. Translating it yields CASSKQGSNSPLHF.

The chain carries TRBV28 and TRBJ2-4; a possible D gene is TRBD2 (7 bases). Trimming took off 5 bases at V and 8 bases at J, with 25 bases between the two ends. The CDR3 contains 17 residues. In germline, CDR1 is MDHEN, CDR2 SYDVKM. CDR3 DNA sequence: TGTGCCAGCAGTCCACGGACGGGGGGCCTACGGATGGACATTCAGTACTTC. Protein product: CASSPRTGGLRMDIQYF.

V usage is TRBV27 and J usage is TRBJ1-6; no clear D. The V end was cut by 2 bases, the J end by 2 bases, with 4 bases between. The CDR3 has 14 residues. CDR1 MNHEY and CDR2 SMNVEV come from the germline V gene (reference sequence). This CDR3 is CASSLNTYNSPLHF. The CDR3 DNA sequence: TGTGCCAGCAGTTTAAATACCTATAATTCACCCCTCCACTTT.

The rearrangement uses TRBV11-1 and TRBJ1-2, with TRBD1 identical over 8 bases. The CDR3 is made up of 12 amino acids. With V trimmed by 5 bases and J by 8 bases, 4 bases remained unmatched. Germline lookup yields CDR1 SGHAT and CDR2 FQDESV (reference sequence). DNA for the CDR3: TGTGCCAGCAGCCACGGACAGGGCGGCTACACCTTC. It encodes CASSHGQGGYTF.

This clonotype has at least ten counts. Here the CDR3 reads CASSLTSGSSYEQYV. Here the CDR3 DNA reads TGTGCCAGCAGCTTGACTAGCGGGAGCTCCTACGAGCAGTACGTC. The chain links TRBV6-5 to TRBJ2-7; the match to TRBD2 covers 12 bases. J lost 0 bases, V lost 6 bases, and 3 bases had no gene match. CDR1 and CDR2 from the germline V gene are MNHEY and SVGAGI. This CDR3 region has 15 residues.